The 31 T cell receptor beta chains given below trace back to one sample, sequenced in a study of blood T cell repertoires in COVID-19. The assay was immunoSEQ multiplex PCR, and TCRdb's table has in-frame clones only and misses some. Here the sample spans 200,000 to 300,000 clones, over 65% being singletons. Sequenced: peripheral blood. All receptors derive from a woman older than 75 with acute or convalescent COVID-19.

The CDR3, as DNA: TGTGCCAGCAGCTTCCGGGGTGGCTCCCAAGAGACCCAGTACTTC. Protein product: CASSFRGGSQETQYF. This chain uses TRBV5-4 with TRBJ2-5; a weak D match, TRBD2 (5 bases). Trimming pared 2 bases from V and 1 base from J, leaving 12 bases between. The germline V gene has CDR1 SGHNT and CDR2 YYREEE (reference sequence). The CDR3 is 15 residues long. Full variable domain (rest looked up from reference TRBV5-4 and TRBJ2-5): ETGVTQSPTHLIKTRGQQVTLRCSSQSGHNTVSWYQQALGQGPQFIFQYYREEENGRGNFPPRFSGLQFPNYSSELNVNALELDDSALYLCASSFRGGSQETQYFGPGTRLLVL.

This sequence joins TRBV19 and TRBJ2-7, with 8 positions matching TRBD2. The V and J ends lost 2 bases and 5 bases, in that order; junction bases with no gene match: 11. Germline V gene data show CDR1 as LNHDA and CDR2 as SQIVND (reference sequence). This CDR3 has 16 amino acids. The CDR3 loop reads CASSIRTGGPRDEQYF. CDR3 in DNA: TGTGCCAGTAGTATAAGGACGGGAGGGCCGAGGGACGAGCAGTACTTC.

CDR3 amino acids: CASTSGTGVHEQYF. CDR3 DNA sequence: TGTGCCAGCACCTCCGGGACAGGGGTCCACGAGCAGTACTTC. V and J are TRBV6-5 and TRBJ2-7; 10 bases line up with TRBD1. The germline V gene encodes CDR1 MNHEY and CDR2 SVGAGI. This CDR3 region has 14 residues. After removal of 7 bases from V and 5 bases from J, the junction contained 8 bases not matched to a gene.

On this clone itself: This same CDR3 is encoded by further DNA sequences in the sample. V is TRBV6-6 and J is TRBJ1-3; D might be TRBD1 (6 bases). Trimming stripped 2 bases from V and 4 bases from J, with 9 bases between. The germline CDR1 and CDR2 sequences are MNHNY and SVGAGI (reference sequence). This CDR3 region has 14 residues. The CDR3 spells CASSYPGEGNTIYF. The CDR3 nucleotides read TGTGCCAGCAGTTACCCAGGGGAGGGAAACACCATATATTTT.

The chain combines TRBV7-9 with TRBJ2-7; a weak D match, TRBD2 (5 bases). V lost 1 base and J lost 1, with 11 bases in between. CDR1 is SEHNR and CDR2 is FQNEAQ in the germline V gene (reference sequence). The CDR3 is 15 residues long. The CDR3: CASSLEWTGSYEQYF. Written as DNA, the CDR3 is TGTGCCAGCAGCTTAGAATGGACGGGGTCCTACGAGCAGTACTTC.

The table lists this clone with a few counts. The chain is built from TRBV2 and TRBJ1-1; D might be TRBD1 (5 bases). V was clipped by 6 bases and J by 4 bases, with 9 bases between them. This CDR3 has 12 amino acids. Germline-derived CDR1 and CDR2 are SNHLY and FYNNEI. CDR3 nucleotides: TGTGCCAGCAGCAGGGAGGGCACTGAAGCTTTCTTT. Translated, it gives CASSREGTEAFF.

V and J are TRBV10-2 and TRBJ1-5; weak D call: TRBD1 (6 bases). V dropped 2 bases and J dropped 0 bases, with 14 bases sitting between them. This CDR3 has 17 residues. Germline V lookup: CDR1 WSHSY, CDR2 SAAADI. The CDR3 DNA sequence: TGCGCCAGCAGTGAGATTAGGACAGACCGTAGCAATCAGCCCCAGCATTTT. It translates to CASSEIRTDRSNQPQHF.

A remark on this clone: This sample also contains other DNA sequences that code for the same CDR3. The CDR3 spells CASSSPGNYGYTF. In DNA form, the CDR3 reads TGTGCCAGCAGCAGCCCCGGGAACTATGGCTACACCTTC. The chain joins TRBV12-3 or TRBV12-4 to TRBJ1-2; unclear D gene. This CDR3 contains 13 residues. Trimming took 6 bases from V and 2 from J, leaving 10 bases between them.

Turning to this clone: Other DNA sequences of this sample code for an identical CDR3. The rearrangement uses TRBV11-2 and TRBJ2-7; TRBD2 matches 9 bases. Germline values: CDR1 SGHAT, CDR2 FQNNGV. The CDR3 contains 13 residues. The V gene end was trimmed by 6 bases and the J gene end by 4 bases; junction bases not matched to a gene: 4. The CDR3 DNA sequence: TGTGCCAGCAGTCTAGCGGGGAGTTACGAGCAGTACTTC. It specifies CASSLAGSYEQYF. Based on the CDR3 plus reference TRBV11-2 and TRBJ2-7, the full variable domain is EAGVAQSPRYKIIEKRQSVAFWCNPISGHATLYWYQQILGQGPKLLIQFQNNGVVDDSQLPKDRFSAERLKGVDSTLKIQPAKLEDSAVYLCASSLAGSYEQYFGPGTRLTVT.

The chain uses TRBV10-3 and TRBJ2-3; TRBD1 aligns across 7 bases. V was clipped by 6 bases and J by 0 bases; unmatched bases: 3. Germline V gene sequence: CDR1 ENHRY, CDR2 SYGVKD. The CDR3 runs to 14 residues. The CDR3 reads CAIRLTGSTDTQYF. The CDR3 bases are TGTGCCATCAGATTGACAGGGAGCACAGATACGCAGTATTTT.

The chain links TRBV5-1 to TRBJ1-2; TRBD1 aligns across 7 bases. The CDR3 sequence is 15 residues long. CDR1 and CDR2 (germline): SGHRS, YFSETQ. V trimming: 3 bases; J trimming: 0 bases; junction bases outside the gene matches: 5. The DNA for the CDR3 is TGCGCCAGCAGCTGGCAGGGACAGTCTAACTATGGCTACACCTTC. The encoded protein is CASSWQGQSNYGYTF.

This chain links TRBV4-3 with TRBJ1-5; possibly TRBD1 for D (6 bases). Germline CDR1 LGHNA, CDR2 YSLEER. V shed 0 bases and J shed 5 bases, with 11 bases lying between them. The CDR3 spans 15 residues. CDR3 sequence reads: CASSQEWGGHQPQHF. CDR3 DNA: TGCGCCAGCAGCCAAGAGTGGGGGGGCCATCAGCCCCAGCATTTT.

This clone showed up just once. The chain employs TRBV15 and TRBJ2-7, with D possibly matching TRBD1 (5 bases). The CDR3 is 15 residues long. V shed 0 bases and J shed 2 bases, with 11 bases lying between them. Germline assignment: CDR1 LNHNV and CDR2 YYDKDF (reference sequence). The CDR3 protein is CATSRDARATYEQYF. DNA for the CDR3: TGTGCCACCAGCAGAGATGCCAGGGCTACCTACGAGCAGTACTTC.

This clone was detected only a few times. The chain employs TRBV19 and TRBJ2-2; TRBD1 matches at 7 bases. Germline V CDR1 and CDR2: LNHDA, SQIVND (reference sequence). The CDR3 sequence is 16 residues long. Unmatched junction bases numbered 6, after V lost 4 bases and J lost 1 base. DNA for the CDR3: TGTGCCAGTAGTACCACCGGGACAGTGAACACCGGGGAGCTGTTTTTT. It specifies CASSTTGTVNTGELFF.

The J gene is TRBJ2-7, the V gene TRBV5-1; 8 bases are a match to TRBD1. The V gene's germline CDR1 is SGHRS and CDR2 YFSETQ. The CDR3 totals 14 residues. V dropped 8 bases and J dropped 6; count of bases not matched to a gene: 13. DNA of the CDR3: TGCGCCAGTGGGATGGGACAGGTAGAAAGCGAGCAGTACTTC. Translated: CASGMGQVESEQYF.

J is TRBJ1-2 and V is TRBV7-9; TRBD1 matches at 10 bases. CDR1 and CDR2 (germline): SEHNR, FQNEAQ (reference sequence). The CDR3 is made up of 13 amino acids. With 8 bases clipped from V and 7 bases from J, the junction kept 7 bases outside the gene matches. The CDR3 loop is CASSTGQGLGYTF. The CDR3 nucleotides read TGTGCCAGCTCAACGGGACAGGGGCTTGGCTACACCTTC.

This sequence joins TRBV7-2 and TRBJ1-4; 8 bases are shared with TRBD1. The germline gives CDR1 SGHTA, CDR2 FQGNSA. CDR3 length: 16 amino acids. After removal of 5 bases from V and 7 bases from J, the junction contained 12 bases not matched to a gene. CDR3 region: CASSRGGRGHSEKLFF. The CDR3 DNA is TGTGCCAGCAGCCGGGGCGGCAGGGGGCATAGTGAAAAACTGTTTTTT. Filled out from reference TRBV7-2 and TRBJ1-4, the complete variable domain reads GAGVSQSPSNKVTEKGKDVELRCDPISGHTALYWYRQSLGQGLEFLIYFQGNSAPDKSGLPSDRFSAERTGGSVSTLTIQRTQQEDSAVYLCASSRGGRGHSEKLFFGSGTQLSVL.

This clone occurred a few times. The gene calls are TRBV7-2 and TRBJ2-7; TRBD1 aligns across 8 bases. Trimming cost V 0 bases and J 0 bases; bases outside gene matches: 10. There are 18 residues in the CDR3. From germline, CDR1 is SGHTA and CDR2 FQGNSA. The CDR3 loop reads CASSLAHMGTGFSYEQYF. As DNA, the CDR3 is TGTGCCAGCAGCTTAGCGCATATGGGGACAGGTTTCTCCTACGAGCAGTACTTC.

This clone was counted at least ten times. Other nucleotide sequences from this sample produce the same CDR3. The chain couples TRBV5-1 to TRBJ1-1, with D possibly TRBD1 on 5 matching bases. CDR3 length: 15 residues. CDR1 SGHRS and CDR2 YFSETQ come from the germline V gene. Trimming pared 0 bases from V and 4 bases from J, leaving 13 bases between. DNA of the CDR3: TGCGCCAGCAGCTTGGGTCAACCGGGGGGCACTGAAGCTTTCTTT. Amino acid sequence: CASSLGQPGGTEAFF.

The genes are TRBV5-5 and TRBJ2-1; 12 positions match TRBD2. The junction had 11 bases not matched to a gene; V was cut back by 9 bases and J by 7 bases. The CDR3 extends over 15 amino acids. Germline V lookup: CDR1 SGHKS, CDR2 YYEKEE (reference sequence). CDR3 region: CATNPLAGGSNEQFF. The CDR3 nucleotides are TGTGCCACCAACCCTCTAGCGGGAGGGTCGAATGAGCAGTTCTTC.

The V gene is TRBV10-3, the J gene TRBJ1-4, with D possibly TRBD1 on 6 matching bases. Trimming shortened V by 5 bases and J by 11 bases, and 9 bases separated the two germline ends. Looked up from germline, CDR1 is ENHRY and CDR2 is SYGVKD. This CDR3 comprises 11 residues. In DNA form, the CDR3 reads TGTGCCATCAGTACAGGGTGGAAACTGTTTTTT. It yields the protein CAISTGWKLFF.

CDR3 DNA: TGTGCCAGCAGCCTTCATCGAACCACAGGGGGCGTTTTAGTAGGTACGCAGTATTTT. Its protein product is CASSLHRTTGGVLVGTQYF. The V gene is TRBV7-6, the J gene TRBJ2-3; 9 nucleotides line up with TRBD1. With V trimmed by 5 bases and J by 8 bases, 23 bases remained unmatched. Per germline, CDR1 SGHVS and CDR2 FNYEAQ. The CDR3 extends over 19 amino acids.

Regarding this clone: Other nucleotide sequences from this sample produce the same CDR3. The chain carries TRBV7-2 and TRBJ2-5; perhaps TRBD2 as D (6 bases). The V end lost 1 base, the J end lost 4 bases, and 13 bases lay between the germline ends. The CDR3 is 15 residues long. Germline assignment: CDR1 SGHTA and CDR2 FQGNSA. CDR3 DNA: TGTGCCAGCAGCTTAGGCGGTAGCGGAGGAGAGACCCAGTACTTC. It specifies CASSLGGSGGETQYF.

The rearrangement links TRBV14 to TRBJ1-2, with TRBD1 as a possible D gene (6 bases). The CDR3 sequence is 16 residues long. Trimming left V 1 base short and J 4 bases short, with 16 bases between. Germline V gene data show CDR1 as SGHDN and CDR2 as FVKESK. CDR3 nucleotide sequence: TGTGCCAGCAGCCAAGGTGGAACAGGGACCTTCTATGGCTACACCTTC. Amino acids: CASSQGGTGTFYGYTF.

This clone was seen only once. The chain combines TRBV6-5 with TRBJ1-2; D unresolved. Germline V gene lookup returns CDR1 MNHEY and CDR2 SVGAGI. The CDR3 runs to 13 residues. V lost 6 bases and J lost 6, with 14 bases in between. The CDR3 nucleotides read TGTGCCAGCAGGGCTCAGATAGGAGATGGCTACACCTTC. Protein sequence: CASRAQIGDGYTF.

The table lists this clone with a few counts. V usage is TRBV2 and J usage is TRBJ2-1; 11 bases align to TRBD2. The CDR3 consists of 15 residues. The ends lost 8 bases at V and 7 bases at J; junction bases unmatched: 10. Looked up from germline, CDR1 is SNHLY and CDR2 is FYNNEI. As DNA, the CDR3 is TGTGCCAGCCGCTTACTAGCGGGGGCGGGGAATGAGCAGTTCTTC. Translating it yields CASRLLAGAGNEQFF.

In this sample, this clone turned up a few times. The rearrangement joins TRBV6-6 to TRBJ2-7, with 7 bases fitting TRBD2. Germline CDR1 and CDR2: MNHNY and SVGAGI (reference sequence). The junction had 7 bases not matched to a gene; V was cut back by 5 bases and J by 3 bases. The CDR3 runs to 14 residues. CDR3 sequence (DNA): TGTGCCAGCAGTCGAGACCGGGACTACTACGAGCAGTACTTC. Translating gives CASSRDRDYYEQYF.

The chain employs TRBV27 and TRBJ2-7; D perhaps matches TRBD1 (6 bases). V lost 5 bases and J lost 7, with 15 bases in between. The CDR3 extends over 13 amino acids. CDR1 and CDR2 (germline): MNHEY, SMNVEV (reference sequence). The CDR3 loop is CASSITGLGEQYF. The CDR3 region has the DNA TGTGCCAGCAGTATCACAGGGCTTGGAGAGCAGTACTTC.

The V gene is TRBV27, the J gene TRBJ1-6; D possibly corresponds to TRBD1 (5 bases). Germline CDR1 MNHEY, CDR2 SMNVEV (reference sequence). This CDR3 has 15 residues. Trimming removed 5 bases at V and 7 bases at J, with 15 bases between. The CDR3 bases are TGTGCCAGCAGTCCTACCGGGACTTTGAATTCACCCCTCCACTTT. Amino acid sequence: CASSPTGTLNSPLHF.

This clone was seen a few times. The rearrangement uses TRBV7-7 and TRBJ2-5; possibly TRBD2 for D (5 bases). Trimming left V 2 bases short and J 7 bases short, with 11 bases between. In germline, CDR1 is SSHAT, CDR2 FNYEAQ (reference sequence). The CDR3 spans 13 residues. In DNA form, the CDR3 reads TGTGCCAGCAGCTTATTGGAGGCAGGGACCCAGTACTTC. Amino acid sequence: CASSLLEAGTQYF. Full variable domain (rest looked up from reference TRBV7-7 and TRBJ2-5): GAGVSQSPRYKVTKRGQDVTLRCDPISSHATLYWYQQALGQGPEFLTYFNYEAQPDKSGLPSDRFSAERPEGSISTLTIQRTEQRDSAMYRCASSLLEAGTQYFGPGTRLLVL.

The chain couples TRBV6-1 to TRBJ2-7, with 7 bases fitting TRBD1. V was pared by 3 bases and J by 6 bases, with 5 bases of the junction left unmatched. CDR1 is MNHNS and CDR2 is SASEGT in the germline V gene. The CDR3 length is 13 residues. The CDR3: CASSETGIGEQYF. CDR3 in DNA: TGTGCCAGCAGTGAGACAGGGATCGGCGAGCAGTACTTC.